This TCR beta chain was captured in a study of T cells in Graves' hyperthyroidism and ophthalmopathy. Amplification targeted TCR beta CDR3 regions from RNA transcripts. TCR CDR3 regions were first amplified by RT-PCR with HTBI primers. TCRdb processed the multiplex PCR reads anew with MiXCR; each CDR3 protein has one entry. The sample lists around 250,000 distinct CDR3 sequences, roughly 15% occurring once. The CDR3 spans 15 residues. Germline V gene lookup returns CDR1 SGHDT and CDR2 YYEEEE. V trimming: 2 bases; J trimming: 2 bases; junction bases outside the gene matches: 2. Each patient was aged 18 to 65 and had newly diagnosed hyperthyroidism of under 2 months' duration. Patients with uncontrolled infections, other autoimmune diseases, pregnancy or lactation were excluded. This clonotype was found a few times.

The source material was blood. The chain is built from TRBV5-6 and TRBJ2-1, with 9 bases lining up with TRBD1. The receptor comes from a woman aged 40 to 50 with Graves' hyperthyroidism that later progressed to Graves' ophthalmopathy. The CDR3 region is CASSFGTGPYNEQFF. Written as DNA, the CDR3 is TGTGCCAGCAGCTTCGGGACAGGGCCCTACAATGAGCAGTTCTTC. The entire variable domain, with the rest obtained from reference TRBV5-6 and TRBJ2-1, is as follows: DAGVTQSPTHLIKTRGQQVTLRCSPKSGHDTVSWYQQALGQGPQFIFQYYEEEERQRGNFPDRFSGHQFPNYSSELNVNALLLGDSALYLCASSFGTGPYNEQFFGPGTRLTVL.